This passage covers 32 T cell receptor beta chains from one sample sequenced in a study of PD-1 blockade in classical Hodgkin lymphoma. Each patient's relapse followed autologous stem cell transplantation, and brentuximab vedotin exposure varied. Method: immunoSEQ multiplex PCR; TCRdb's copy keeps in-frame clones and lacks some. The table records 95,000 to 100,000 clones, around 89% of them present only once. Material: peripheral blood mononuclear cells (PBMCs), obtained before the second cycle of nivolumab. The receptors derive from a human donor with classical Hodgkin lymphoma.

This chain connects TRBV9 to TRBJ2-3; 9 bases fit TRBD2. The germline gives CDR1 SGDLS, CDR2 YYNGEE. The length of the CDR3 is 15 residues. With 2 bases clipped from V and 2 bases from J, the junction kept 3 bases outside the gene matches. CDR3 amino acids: CASSVAGGDTDTQYF. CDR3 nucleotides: TGTGCCAGCAGCGTCGCGGGGGGGGACACAGATACGCAGTATTTT.

CDR3 coding DNA: TGTGCCAGCAGCGTAGACCTAGCGGGGGGAGAGCAGTACTTC. This translates into CASSVDLAGGEQYF. The chain is built from TRBV9 and TRBJ2-7, with 11 bases lining up with TRBD2. Unmatched junction bases numbered 3, after V lost 0 bases and J lost 7 bases. This CDR3 contains 14 residues. CDR1 SGDLS and CDR2 YYNGEE come from the germline V gene.

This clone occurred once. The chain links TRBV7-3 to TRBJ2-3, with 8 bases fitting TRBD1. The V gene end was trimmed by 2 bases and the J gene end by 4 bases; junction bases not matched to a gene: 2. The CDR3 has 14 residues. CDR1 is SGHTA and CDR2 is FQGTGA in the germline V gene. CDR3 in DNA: TGTGCCAGCAGCTTAGGACAGGGCCCAGATACGCAGTATTTT. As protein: CASSLGQGPDTQYF.

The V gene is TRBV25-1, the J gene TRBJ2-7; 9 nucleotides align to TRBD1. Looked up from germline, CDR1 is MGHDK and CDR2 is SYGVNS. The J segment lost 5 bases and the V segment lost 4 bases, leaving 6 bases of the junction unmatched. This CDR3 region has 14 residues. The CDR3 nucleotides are TGTGCCAGCAGTGCGGGACAGGGTGCCCACGAGCAGTACTTC. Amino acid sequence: CASSAGQGAHEQYF.

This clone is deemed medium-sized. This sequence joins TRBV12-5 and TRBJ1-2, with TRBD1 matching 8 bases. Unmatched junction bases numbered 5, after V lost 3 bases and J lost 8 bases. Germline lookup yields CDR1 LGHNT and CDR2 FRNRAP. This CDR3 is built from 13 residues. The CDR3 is CASGFWTGRGYTF. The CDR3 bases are TGTGCTAGTGGTTTCTGGACAGGGCGCGGCTACACCTTC.

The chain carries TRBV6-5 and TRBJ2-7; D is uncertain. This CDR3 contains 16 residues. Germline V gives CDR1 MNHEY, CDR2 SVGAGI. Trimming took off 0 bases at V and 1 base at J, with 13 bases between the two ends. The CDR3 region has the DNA TGTGCCAGCAGTTACTCGTTGGGGTATAGGTCCTACGAGCAGTACTTC. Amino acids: CASSYSLGYRSYEQYF.

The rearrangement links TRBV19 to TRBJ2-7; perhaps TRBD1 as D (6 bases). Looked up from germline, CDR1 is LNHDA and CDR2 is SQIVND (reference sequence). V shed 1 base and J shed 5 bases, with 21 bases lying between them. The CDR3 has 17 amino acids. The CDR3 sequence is CASSIGGSGASLDEQYF. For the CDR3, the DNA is TGTGCCAGTAGTATAGGGGGGTCAGGGGCGTCGCTGGACGAGCAGTACTTC. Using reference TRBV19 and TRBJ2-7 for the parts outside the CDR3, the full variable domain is DGGITQSPKYLFRKEGQNVTLSCEQNLNHDAMYWYRQDPGQGLRLIYYSQIVNDFQKGDIAEGYSVSREKKESFPLTVTSAQKNPTAFYLCASSIGGSGASLDEQYFGPGTRLTVT.

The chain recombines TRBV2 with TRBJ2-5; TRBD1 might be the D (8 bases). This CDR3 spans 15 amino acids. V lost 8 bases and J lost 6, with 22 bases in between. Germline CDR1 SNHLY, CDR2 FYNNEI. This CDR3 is CASDPTGEGSKTQYF. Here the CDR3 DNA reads TGTGCCAGCGATCCGACAGGGGAGGGTAGTAAGACCCAGTACTTC. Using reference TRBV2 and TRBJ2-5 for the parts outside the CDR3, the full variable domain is EPEVTQTPSHQVTQMGQEVILRCVPISNHLYFYWYRQILGQKVEFLVSFYNNEISEKSEIFDDQFSVERPDGSNFTLKIRSTKLEDSAMYFCASDPTGEGSKTQYFGPGTRLLVL.

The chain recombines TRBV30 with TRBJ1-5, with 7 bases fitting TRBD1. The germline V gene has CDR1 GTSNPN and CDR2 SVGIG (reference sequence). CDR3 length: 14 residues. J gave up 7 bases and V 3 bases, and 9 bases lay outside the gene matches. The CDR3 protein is CAWSQGGAEQPQHF. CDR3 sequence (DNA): TGTGCCTGGAGCCAGGGGGGGGCCGAACAGCCCCAGCATTTT.

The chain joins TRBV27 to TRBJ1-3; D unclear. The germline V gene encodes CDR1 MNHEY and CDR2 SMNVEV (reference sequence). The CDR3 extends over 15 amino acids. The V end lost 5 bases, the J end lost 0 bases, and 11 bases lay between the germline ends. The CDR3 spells CASSADGYSGNTIYF. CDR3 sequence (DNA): TGTGCCAGCAGTGCCGACGGTTACTCTGGAAACACCATATATTTT.

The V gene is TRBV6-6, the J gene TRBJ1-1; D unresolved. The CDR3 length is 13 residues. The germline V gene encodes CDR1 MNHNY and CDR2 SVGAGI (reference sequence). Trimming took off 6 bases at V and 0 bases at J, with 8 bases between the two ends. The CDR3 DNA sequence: TGTGCCAGCAGGCTCCTCATGAACACTGAAGCTTTCTTT. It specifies CASRLLMNTEAFF.

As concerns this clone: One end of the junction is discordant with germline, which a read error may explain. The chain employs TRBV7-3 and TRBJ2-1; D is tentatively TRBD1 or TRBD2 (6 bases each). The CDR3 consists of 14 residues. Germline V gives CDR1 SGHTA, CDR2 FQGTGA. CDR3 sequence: CASSPLGGYNGQFF. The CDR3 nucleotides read TGTGCCAGCAGCCCATTAGGGGGGTACAATGGGCAGTTCTTC.

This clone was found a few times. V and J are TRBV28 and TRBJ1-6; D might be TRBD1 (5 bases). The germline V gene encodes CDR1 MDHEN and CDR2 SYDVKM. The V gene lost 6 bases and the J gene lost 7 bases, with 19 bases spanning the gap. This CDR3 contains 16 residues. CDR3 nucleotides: TGTGCCAGCAGACGACCCTGGGACGGCTTAAATTCACCCCTCCACTTT. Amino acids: CASRRPWDGLNSPLHF.

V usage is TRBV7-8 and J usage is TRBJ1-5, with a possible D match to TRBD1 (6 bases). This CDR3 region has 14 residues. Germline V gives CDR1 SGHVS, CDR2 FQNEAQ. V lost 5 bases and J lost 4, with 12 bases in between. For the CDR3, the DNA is TGTGCCAGCAGCATCTTAGGGGGTAATCAGCCCCAGCATTTT. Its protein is CASSILGGNQPQHF.

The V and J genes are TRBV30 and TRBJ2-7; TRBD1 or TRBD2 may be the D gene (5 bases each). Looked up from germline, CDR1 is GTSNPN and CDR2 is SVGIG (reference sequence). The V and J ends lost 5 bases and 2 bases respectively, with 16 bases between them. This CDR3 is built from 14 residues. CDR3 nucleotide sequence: TGTGCCTGGGAGTTTGGGGGTGGCCCCTACGAGCAGTACTTC. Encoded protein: CAWEFGGGPYEQYF. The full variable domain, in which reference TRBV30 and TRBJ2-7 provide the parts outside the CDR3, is SQTIHQWPATLVQPVGSPLSLECTVEGTSNPNLYWYRQAAGRGLQLLFYSVGIGQISSEVPQNLSASRPQDRQFILSSKKLLLSDSGFYLCAWEFGGGPYEQYFGPGTRLTVT.

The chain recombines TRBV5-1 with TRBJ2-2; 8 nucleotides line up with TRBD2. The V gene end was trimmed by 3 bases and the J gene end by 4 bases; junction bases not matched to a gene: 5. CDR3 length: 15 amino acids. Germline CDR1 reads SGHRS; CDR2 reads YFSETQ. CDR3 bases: TGCGCCAGCAGCTCGACTAGCGTAGGCACCGGGGAGCTGTTTTTT. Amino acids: CASSSTSVGTGELFF. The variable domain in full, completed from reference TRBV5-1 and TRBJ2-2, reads KAGVTQTPRYLIKTRGQQVTLSCSPISGHRSVSWYQQTPGQGLQFLFEYFSETQRNKGNFPGRFSGRQFSNSRSEMNVSTLELGDSALYLCASSSTSVGTGELFFGEGSRLTVL.

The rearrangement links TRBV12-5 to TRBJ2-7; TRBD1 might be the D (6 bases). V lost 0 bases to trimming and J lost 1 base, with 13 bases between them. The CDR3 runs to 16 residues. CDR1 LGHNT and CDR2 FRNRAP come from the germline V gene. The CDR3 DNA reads TGTGCTAGTGGTTTGGTAGCCACAGGGCTTTCCTACGAGCAGTACTTC. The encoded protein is CASGLVATGLSYEQYF.

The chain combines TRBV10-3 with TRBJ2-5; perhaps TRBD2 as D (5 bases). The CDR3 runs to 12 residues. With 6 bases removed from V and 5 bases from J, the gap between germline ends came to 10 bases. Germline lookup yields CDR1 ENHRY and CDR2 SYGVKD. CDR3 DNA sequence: TGTGCCATCAGAGAAGGCGGGGAGACCCAGTACTTC. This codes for CAIREGGETQYF.

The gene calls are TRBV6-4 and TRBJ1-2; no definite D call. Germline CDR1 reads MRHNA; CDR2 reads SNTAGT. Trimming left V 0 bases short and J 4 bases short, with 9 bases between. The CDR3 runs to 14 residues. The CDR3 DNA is TGTGCCAGCAGTGACTCGGTCAGCGGCTATGGCTACACCTTC. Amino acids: CASSDSVSGYGYTF.

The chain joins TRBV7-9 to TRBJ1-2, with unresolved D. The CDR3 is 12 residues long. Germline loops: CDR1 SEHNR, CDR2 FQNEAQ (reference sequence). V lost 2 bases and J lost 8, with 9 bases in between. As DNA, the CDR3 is TGTGCCAGCAGCTTATCCAATAGCGGCTACACCTTC. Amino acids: CASSLSNSGYTF.

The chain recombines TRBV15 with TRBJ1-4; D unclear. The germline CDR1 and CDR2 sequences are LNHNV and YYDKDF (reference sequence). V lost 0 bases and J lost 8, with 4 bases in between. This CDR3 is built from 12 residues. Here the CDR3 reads CATSRDVEKLFF. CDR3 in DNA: TGTGCCACCAGCAGAGATGTGGAAAAACTGTTTTTT.

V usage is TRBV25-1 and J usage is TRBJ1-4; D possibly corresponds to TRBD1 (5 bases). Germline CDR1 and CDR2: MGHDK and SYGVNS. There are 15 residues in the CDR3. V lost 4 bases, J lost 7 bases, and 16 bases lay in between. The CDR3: CASSVDGGLGEKLFF. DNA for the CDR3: TGTGCCAGCAGTGTAGACGGGGGATTAGGTGAAAAACTGTTTTTT. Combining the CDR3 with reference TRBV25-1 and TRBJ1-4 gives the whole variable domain EADIYQTPRYLVIGTGKKITLECSQTMGHDKMYWYQQDPGMELHLIHYSYGVNSTEKGDLSSESTVSRIRTEHFPLTLESARPSHTSQYLCASSVDGGLGEKLFFGSGTQLSVL.

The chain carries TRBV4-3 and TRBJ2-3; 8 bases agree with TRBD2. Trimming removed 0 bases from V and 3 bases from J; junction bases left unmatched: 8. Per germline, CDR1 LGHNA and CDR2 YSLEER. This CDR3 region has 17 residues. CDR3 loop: CASSQDFTGLGTDTQYF. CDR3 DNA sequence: TGCGCCAGCAGCCAAGATTTTACGGGACTAGGAACAGATACGCAGTATTTT.

The CDR3 here is CASSPSGTGYQPQHF. The DNA of the CDR3 is TGTGCCAGCAGCCCCTCCGGGACGGGTTATCAGCCCCAGCATTTT. This chain uses TRBV6-5 with TRBJ1-5; D is possibly TRBD1 (5 bases). The CDR3 totals 15 residues. V was pared by 6 bases and J by 5 bases, with 17 bases between. Per germline, CDR1 MNHEY and CDR2 SVGAGI.

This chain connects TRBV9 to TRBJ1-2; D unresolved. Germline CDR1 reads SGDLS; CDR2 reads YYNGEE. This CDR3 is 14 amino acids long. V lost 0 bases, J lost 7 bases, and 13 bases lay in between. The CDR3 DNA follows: TGTGCCAGCAGCGTAGGTAGTTTGAGGGTTGGCTACACCTTC. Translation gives CASSVGSLRVGYTF.

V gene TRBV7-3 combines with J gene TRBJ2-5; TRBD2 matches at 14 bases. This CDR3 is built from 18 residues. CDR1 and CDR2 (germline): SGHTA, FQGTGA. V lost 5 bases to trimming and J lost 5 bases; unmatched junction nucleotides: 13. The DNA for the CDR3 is TGTGCCAGCAGCCCTGGGACTAGCGGGGGTTTTCTTGGGGAGACCCAGTACTTC. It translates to CASSPGTSGGFLGETQYF.

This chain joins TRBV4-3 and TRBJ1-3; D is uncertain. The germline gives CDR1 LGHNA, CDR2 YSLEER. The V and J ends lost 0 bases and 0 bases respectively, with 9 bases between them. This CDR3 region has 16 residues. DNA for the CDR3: TGCGCCAGCAGCCAAGATCTTAGTGTCTCTGGAAACACCATATATTTT. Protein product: CASSQDLSVSGNTIYF.

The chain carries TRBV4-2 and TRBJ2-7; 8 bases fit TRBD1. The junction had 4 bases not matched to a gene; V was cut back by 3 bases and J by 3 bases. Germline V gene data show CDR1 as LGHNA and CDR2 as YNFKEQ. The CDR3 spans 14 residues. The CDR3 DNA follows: TGTGCCAGCAGCCATCGGACAGGGAACTACGAGCAGTACTTC. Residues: CASSHRTGNYEQYF.

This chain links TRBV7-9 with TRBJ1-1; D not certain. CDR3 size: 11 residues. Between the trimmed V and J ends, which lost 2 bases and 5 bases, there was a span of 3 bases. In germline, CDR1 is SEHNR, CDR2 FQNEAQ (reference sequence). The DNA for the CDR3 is TGTGCCAGCAGCTTATTGACTGAAGCTTTCTTT. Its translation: CASSLLTEAFF.

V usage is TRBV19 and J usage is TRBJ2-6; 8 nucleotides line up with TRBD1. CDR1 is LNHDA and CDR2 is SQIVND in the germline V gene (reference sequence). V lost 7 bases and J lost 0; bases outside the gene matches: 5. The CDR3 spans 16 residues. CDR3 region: CASTQGAFSGANVLTF. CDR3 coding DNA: TGTGCCAGTACCCAGGGGGCTTTCTCTGGGGCCAACGTCCTGACTTTC.

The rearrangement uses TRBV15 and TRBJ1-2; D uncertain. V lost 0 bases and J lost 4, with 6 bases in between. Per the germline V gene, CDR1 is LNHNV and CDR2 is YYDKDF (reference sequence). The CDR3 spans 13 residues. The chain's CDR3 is CATSRDDVYGYTF. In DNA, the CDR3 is TGTGCCACCAGCAGAGATGACGTCTATGGCTACACCTTC.

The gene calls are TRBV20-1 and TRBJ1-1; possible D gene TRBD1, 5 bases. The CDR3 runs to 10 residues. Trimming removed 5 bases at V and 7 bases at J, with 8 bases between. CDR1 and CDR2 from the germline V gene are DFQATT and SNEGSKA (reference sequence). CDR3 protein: CSAAGGEAFF. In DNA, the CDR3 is TGCAGTGCTGCCGGGGGTGAAGCTTTCTTT.